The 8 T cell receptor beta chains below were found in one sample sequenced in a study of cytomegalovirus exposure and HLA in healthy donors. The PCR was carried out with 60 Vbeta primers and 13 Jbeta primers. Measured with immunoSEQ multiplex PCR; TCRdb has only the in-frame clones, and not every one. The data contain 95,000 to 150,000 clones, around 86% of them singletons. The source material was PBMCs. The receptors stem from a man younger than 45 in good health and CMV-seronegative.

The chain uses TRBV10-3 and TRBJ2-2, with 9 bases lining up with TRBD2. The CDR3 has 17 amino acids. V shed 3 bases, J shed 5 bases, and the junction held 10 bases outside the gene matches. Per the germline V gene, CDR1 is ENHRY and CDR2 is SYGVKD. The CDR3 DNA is TGTGCCATCAGTGATTCTGGGCGGGGGGGCCTAACCGGGGAGCTGTTTTTT. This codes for CAISDSGRGGLTGELFF.

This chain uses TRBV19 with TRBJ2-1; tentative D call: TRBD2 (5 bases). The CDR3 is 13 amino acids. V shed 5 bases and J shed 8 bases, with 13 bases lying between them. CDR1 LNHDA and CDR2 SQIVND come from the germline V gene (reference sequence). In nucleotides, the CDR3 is TGTGCCAGTAGTCGGCGGTCCGGGGATGAGCAGTTCTTC. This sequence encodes CASSRRSGDEQFF.

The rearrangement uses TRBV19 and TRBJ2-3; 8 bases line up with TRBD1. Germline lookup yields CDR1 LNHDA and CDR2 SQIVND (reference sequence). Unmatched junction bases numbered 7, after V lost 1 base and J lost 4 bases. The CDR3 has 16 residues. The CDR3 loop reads CASSIVGGQGPDTQYF. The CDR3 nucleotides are TGTGCCAGTAGTATAGTGGGCGGACAGGGCCCAGATACGCAGTATTTT.

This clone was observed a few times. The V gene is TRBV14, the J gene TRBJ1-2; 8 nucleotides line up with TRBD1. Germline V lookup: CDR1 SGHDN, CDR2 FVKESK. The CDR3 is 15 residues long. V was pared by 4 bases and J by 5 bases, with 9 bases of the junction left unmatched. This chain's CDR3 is CASSPLEQGVYGYTF. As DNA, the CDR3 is TGTGCCAGCAGCCCCCTGGAACAGGGGGTTTATGGCTACACCTTC.

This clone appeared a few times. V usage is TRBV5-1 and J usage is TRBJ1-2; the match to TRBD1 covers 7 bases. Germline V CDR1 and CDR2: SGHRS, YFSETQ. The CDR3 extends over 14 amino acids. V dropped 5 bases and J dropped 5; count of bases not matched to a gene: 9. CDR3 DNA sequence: TGCGCCAGCAGTGATTACAGGGGAGTGTATGGCTACACCTTC. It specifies CASSDYRGVYGYTF.

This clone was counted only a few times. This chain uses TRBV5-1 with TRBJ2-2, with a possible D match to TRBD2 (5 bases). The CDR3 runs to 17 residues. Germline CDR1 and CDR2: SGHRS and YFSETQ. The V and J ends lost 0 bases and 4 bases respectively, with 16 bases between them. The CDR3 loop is CASSLVTVGVPTGELFF. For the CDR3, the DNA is TGCGCCAGCAGCTTGGTTACGGTCGGGGTCCCCACCGGGGAGCTGTTTTTT.

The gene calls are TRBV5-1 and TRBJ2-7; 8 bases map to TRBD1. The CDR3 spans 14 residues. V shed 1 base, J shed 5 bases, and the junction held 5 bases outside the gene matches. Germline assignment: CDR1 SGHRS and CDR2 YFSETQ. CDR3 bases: TGCGCCAGCAGCTTGTCGACGACAGGGGACGAGCAGTACTTC. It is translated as CASSLSTTGDEQYF.

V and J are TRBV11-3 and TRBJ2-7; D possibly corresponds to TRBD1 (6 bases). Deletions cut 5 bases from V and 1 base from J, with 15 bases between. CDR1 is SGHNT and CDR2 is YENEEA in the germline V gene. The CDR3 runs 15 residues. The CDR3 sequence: CASSPGSGESYEQYF. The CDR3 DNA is TGTGCCAGCAGCCCCGGGTCAGGGGAATCCTACGAGCAGTACTTC.